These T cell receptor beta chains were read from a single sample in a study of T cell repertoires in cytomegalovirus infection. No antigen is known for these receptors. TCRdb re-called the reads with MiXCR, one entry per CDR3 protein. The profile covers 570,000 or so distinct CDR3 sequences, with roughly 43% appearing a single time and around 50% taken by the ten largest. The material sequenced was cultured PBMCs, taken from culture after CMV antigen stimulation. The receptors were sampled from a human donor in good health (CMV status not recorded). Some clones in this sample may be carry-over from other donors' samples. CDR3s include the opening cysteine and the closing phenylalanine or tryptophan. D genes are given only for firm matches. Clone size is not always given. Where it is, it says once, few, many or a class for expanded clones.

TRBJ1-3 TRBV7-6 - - TGTGCCAGCAGCCGACCGAATACCACCTCTGGAAACACCATATATTTT CASSRPNTTSGNTIYF
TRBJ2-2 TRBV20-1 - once TGCAGTGCTAACAGGAGGGGCACCGGGGAGCTGTTTTTT CSANRRGTGELFF
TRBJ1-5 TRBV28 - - TGTGCCAGCAGATCCGCAGGAGGGGCTGGGCAGCCCCAGCATTTT CASRSAGGAGQPQHF
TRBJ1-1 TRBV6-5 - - TGTGCCAGCAGCACTCCGGGACAGAACACTGAAGCTTTCTTT CASSTPGQNTEAFF
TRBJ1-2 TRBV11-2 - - TGTGCCAGCAGCCCTCCCGGGTGGGACCGCGAGGGCTACACCTTC CASSPPGWDREGYTF
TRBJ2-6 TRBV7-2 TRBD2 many TGTGCCAGCAGCTTATGGGGGGGGAGTTCTGGGGCCAACGTCCTGACTTTC CASSLWGGSSGANVLTF
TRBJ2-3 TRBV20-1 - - TGCAGTGTTCTGACCCCGACTCAGCGGGATACGCAGTATTTT CSVLTPTQRDTQYF
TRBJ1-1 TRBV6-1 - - TGTGCCAGCAGCGCAGTCTGGGGCACTGAAGCTTTCTTT CASSAVWGTEAFF
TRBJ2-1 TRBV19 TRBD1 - TGTGCCAGTAGGATCTCTATTTGGGACAGATCATCCTACAATGAGCAGTTCTTC CASRISIWDRSSYNEQFF
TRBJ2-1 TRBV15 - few TGTGCCACCAGCACCTCCCCCGCCAGGGGAGATGAGCAGTTCTTC CATSTSPARGDEQFF
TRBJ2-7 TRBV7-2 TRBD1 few TGTGCCAGCGGCCGGACAGGTAGTGGGTACGAGCAGTACTTC CASGRTGSGYEQYF
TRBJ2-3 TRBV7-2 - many TGTGCCAGCATCCTAGGTCCTAGCACAGATACGCAGTATTTT CASILGPSTDTQYF
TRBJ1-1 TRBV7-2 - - TGTGCCAGCAGCTTAATGGGGTGGGGGACTGAAGCTTTCTTT CASSLMGWGTEAFF